Listed here are 26 T cell receptor beta chains from one sample, sequenced in a study of PD-L1 blockade in urothelial cancer. Only in-frame clones appear in the TCRdb table, and some are missing; sequencing was by immunoSEQ multiplex PCR. The repertoire holds under 20,000 clones, with 89% as singletons. Time point here: pretreatment peripheral blood. Source: PBMCs, taken around atezolizumab (anti-PD-L1) treatment. Source of these receptors: a man aged 70 or older with urothelial cancer.

This chain links TRBV30 with TRBJ1-4, with D perhaps TRBD1 (6 bases). The germline CDR1 and CDR2 sequences are GTSNPN and SVGIG (reference sequence). V was shortened by 0 bases and J by 8 bases, with 13 bases between the two germline ends. The CDR3 runs to 14 residues. CDR3 amino acids: CAWSVLDSREKLFF. The DNA for the CDR3 is TGTGCCTGGAGTGTATTGGACAGTCGGGAAAAACTGTTTTTT. Using reference TRBV30 and TRBJ1-4 for the parts outside the CDR3, the full variable domain is SQTIHQWPATLVQPVGSPLSLECTVEGTSNPNLYWYRQAAGRGLQLLFYSVGIGQISSEVPQNLSASRPQDRQFILSSKKLLLSDSGFYLCAWSVLDSREKLFFGSGTQLSVL.

The J gene is TRBJ2-7, the V gene TRBV11-2; D gene unclear. The length of the CDR3 is 12 residues. The V end was cut by 2 bases, the J end by 3 bases, with 5 bases between. CDR1 and CDR2 (germline): SGHAT, FQNNGV. CDR3 region: CASSLTGYEQYF. DNA of the CDR3: TGTGCCAGCAGCTTAACGGGCTACGAGCAGTACTTC. The full variable domain, its missing parts supplied by reference TRBV11-2 and TRBJ2-7, is EAGVAQSPRYKIIEKRQSVAFWCNPISGHATLYWYQQILGQGPKLLIQFQNNGVVDDSQLPKDRFSAERLKGVDSTLKIQPAKLEDSAVYLCASSLTGYEQYFGPGTRLTVT.

The J gene is TRBJ2-7, the V gene TRBV28, with 8 bases lining up with TRBD1. Germline V gives CDR1 MDHEN, CDR2 SYDVKM. The V gene end was trimmed by 4 bases and the J gene end by 0 bases; junction bases not matched to a gene: 11. This CDR3 is 17 amino acids long. The CDR3 nucleotides are TGTGCCAGCAGTTCCCGCAGGGGGCTAGTAGGCTCCTACGAGCAGTACTTC. This encodes CASSSRRGLVGSYEQYF. Full variable domain (rest looked up from reference TRBV28 and TRBJ2-7): DVKVTQSSRYLVKRTGEKVFLECVQDMDHENMFWYRQDPGLGLRLIYFSYDVKMKEKGDIPEGYSVSREKKERFSLILESASTNQTSMYLCASSSRRGLVGSYEQYFGPGTRLTVT.

The CDR3 loop reads CASSKRGYNEQFF. The CDR3 region has the DNA TGTGCCAGCAGCAAGCGGGGGTACAATGAGCAGTTCTTC. The chain joins TRBV4-2 to TRBJ2-1; 8 bases agree with TRBD2. Germline V gene data show CDR1 as LGHNA and CDR2 as YNFKEQ. CDR3 length equals 13 residues. The junction had 1 base not matched to a gene; V was cut back by 5 bases and J by 4 bases.

This chain links TRBV6-4 with TRBJ2-2, with D possibly matching TRBD1 (5 bases). The length of the CDR3 is 15 residues. Trimming took off 2 bases at V and 2 bases at J, with 9 bases between the two ends. The germline V gene has CDR1 MRHNA and CDR2 SNTAGT. The CDR3 is CASSDGRANTGELFF. CDR3 DNA: TGTGCCAGCAGTGACGGCAGGGCAAACACCGGGGAGCTGTTTTTT.

The V gene is TRBV19, the J gene TRBJ1-2, with 8 bases aligning to TRBD1. CDR3 size: 14 residues. CDR1 LNHDA and CDR2 SQIVND come from the germline V gene (reference sequence). The V gene end was trimmed by 5 bases and the J gene end by 3 bases; junction bases not matched to a gene: 5. The CDR3 spells CASSPTGVDYGYTF. The CDR3 bases are TGTGCCAGTAGTCCGACAGGGGTCGACTATGGCTACACCTTC. Using reference TRBV19 and TRBJ1-2 for the parts outside the CDR3, the full variable domain is DGGITQSPKYLFRKEGQNVTLSCEQNLNHDAMYWYRQDPGQGLRLIYYSQIVNDFQKGDIAEGYSVSREKKESFPLTVTSAQKNPTAFYLCASSPTGVDYGYTFGSGTRLTVV.

Only one count was recorded for this clone. The gene calls are TRBV7-9 and TRBJ2-3; TRBD2 agrees at 11 bases. Germline V CDR1 and CDR2: SEHNR, FQNEAQ (reference sequence). The CDR3 length is 15 residues. V dropped 3 bases and J dropped 4; count of bases not matched to a gene: 3. CDR3 DNA: TGTGCCAGCAGCTTTGGGACTAGCGGTGCAGATACGCAGTATTTT. Translating gives CASSFGTSGADTQYF.

This clone was detected a few times. V is TRBV5-1 and J is TRBJ1-5; tentatively, D is TRBD1 (6 bases). CDR3 length: 19 amino acids. CDR1 is SGHRS, CDR2 YFSETQ, per germline. Trimming left V 1 base short and J 0 bases short, with 20 bases between. The CDR3 nucleotides are TGCGCCAGCAGCTTGTACAGGGAACCTTATACGGATAGCAATCAGCCCCAGCATTTT. Translated, it gives CASSLYREPYTDSNQPQHF.

This clone has only one observation. This chain uses TRBV6-5 with TRBJ2-1; 11 bases are a match to TRBD2. Germline trimming cut 6 bases from V and 8 bases from J; bases unmatched to any gene: 9. The CDR3 totals 15 residues. Germline assignment: CDR1 MNHEY and CDR2 SVGAGI. CDR3 residues: CASRVLAGAWDEQFF. CDR3 bases: TGTGCCAGCAGGGTACTAGCGGGGGCCTGGGATGAGCAGTTCTTC.

This clone was detected once. The V and J genes are TRBV27 and TRBJ1-1; D gene uncertain. The CDR3 length is 14 residues. Germline CDR1 MNHEY, CDR2 SMNVEV (reference sequence). The V end was cut by 2 bases, the J end by 3 bases, with 10 bases between. The CDR3 region has the DNA TGTGCCAGCAGTTTAAAACGGTTGGACACTGAAGCTTTCTTT. It translates to CASSLKRLDTEAFF.

This clone is a singleton in its sample. This sequence joins TRBV19 and TRBJ1-3, with D possibly matching TRBD1 (5 bases). Germline CDR1 reads LNHDA; CDR2 reads SQIVND (reference sequence). Trimming left V 4 bases short and J 4 bases short, with 8 bases between. CDR3 size: 13 residues. The CDR3 loop is CASSTQGGNTIYF. For the CDR3, the DNA is TGTGCCAGTAGTACTCAGGGAGGAAACACCATATATTTT.

The rearrangement joins TRBV28 to TRBJ1-1; D is perhaps TRBD1 (5 bases). V dropped 5 bases and J dropped 0 bases, with 13 bases sitting between them. Germline CDR1 MDHEN, CDR2 SYDVKM. The CDR3 length is 15 residues. The CDR3 spells CASSPRTRMNTEAFF. CDR3 bases: TGTGCCAGCAGTCCTAGGACAAGGATGAACACTGAAGCTTTCTTT.

The chain carries TRBV2 and TRBJ1-5, with D maybe TRBD1 (6 bases). The V end was cut by 4 bases, the J end by 9 bases, with 19 bases between. CDR3 size: 15 residues. CDR1 SNHLY and CDR2 FYNNEI come from the germline V gene. DNA of the CDR3: TGTGCCAGCAGTGTCCAGGGGAGCTGGCAATCGCCCCAGCATTTT. Translation: CASSVQGSWQSPQHF.

This clone has just a few counts. The J gene is TRBJ1-2, the V gene TRBV14, with unresolved D. This CDR3 contains 12 residues. Trimming stripped 1 base from V and 6 bases from J, with 6 bases between. CDR1 and CDR2 from the germline V gene are SGHDN and FVKESK. CDR3 nucleotides: TGTGCCAGCAGCCAAGGAGGGAATGGCTACACCTTC. Amino acids: CASSQGGNGYTF.

This clone has just a few counts. In nucleotides, the CDR3 is TGTGCCAGCAGCACGACAGGATCGAACACTGAAGCTTTCTTT. The encoded protein is CASSTTGSNTEAFF. The rearrangement joins TRBV5-6 to TRBJ1-1; TRBD1 is a possible D gene (6 bases). From germline, CDR1 is SGHDT and CDR2 YYEEEE. This CDR3 contains 14 residues. The V end lost 4 bases, the J end lost 1 base, and 11 bases lay between the germline ends.

This clone was detected a few times. The V gene is TRBV4-2, the J gene TRBJ1-6; D is unresolved. The CDR3 totals 12 residues. Germline CDR1 and CDR2: LGHNA and YNFKEQ. Between the trimmed V and J ends, which lost 2 bases and 13 bases, there was a span of 9 bases. The CDR3 is CASSQLPEPLHF. The DNA for the CDR3 is TGTGCCAGCAGCCAATTACCCGAGCCCCTCCACTTT.

The chain has TRBV18 and TRBJ2-1; 9 nucleotides match TRBD2. The CDR3 totals 15 residues. After removal of 4 bases from V and 2 bases from J, the junction contained 3 bases not matched to a gene. Germline-derived CDR1 and CDR2 are KGHSH and LQKENI. The DNA of the CDR3 is TGTGCCAGCTCACGTGGCGGGGGGGCCTACAATGAGCAGTTCTTC. Encoded protein: CASSRGGGAYNEQFF.

A word on this clone: A read error may account for a junction end that differs from germline. The chain joins TRBV2 to TRBJ2-5; TRBD2 is a possible D gene (5 bases). Germline V gene lookup returns CDR1 SNHLY and CDR2 FYNNEI. The CDR3 is 14 residues long. The CDR3 sequence is CASSESASPNPPHF. The CDR3 DNA reads as TGTGCCAGCAGTGAATCGGCTAGCCCAAATCCCCCCCACTTC.

This chain joins TRBV10-1 and TRBJ2-3, with TRBD2 as a possible D gene (6 bases). V shed 4 bases and J shed 0 bases, with 11 bases lying between them. The CDR3 runs to 15 residues. CDR1 and CDR2 (germline): WNHNN, SYGVQD (reference sequence). The CDR3 here is CASSVSGTSTDTQYF. CDR3 coding DNA: TGCGCCAGCAGTGTTAGCGGAACTAGCACAGATACGCAGTATTTT.

This clone turned up a few times. The V and J genes are TRBV30 and TRBJ1-6; D call uncertain. Trimming took off 5 bases at V and 0 bases at J, with 11 bases between the two ends. Germline V gene sequence: CDR1 GTSNPN, CDR2 SVGIG (reference sequence). CDR3 length: 15 residues. CDR3 region: CAWAVGSSYNSPLHF. The DNA for the CDR3 is TGTGCCTGGGCAGTCGGGAGCTCCTATAATTCACCCCTCCACTTT.

This chain joins TRBV27 and TRBJ1-2; D might be TRBD1 (5 bases). Germline V lookup: CDR1 MNHEY, CDR2 SMNVEV (reference sequence). The CDR3 runs 20 residues. V was trimmed by 2 bases and J by 6 bases, leaving 31 bases between them. CDR3 sequence reads: CASSLLVGLTSPGDTDGYTF. CDR3 sequence (DNA): TGTGCCAGCAGTTTACTAGTGGGCTTAACTTCTCCGGGGGATACCGATGGCTACACCTTC.

The chain carries TRBV6-5 and TRBJ2-4; D gene unclear. The CDR3 spans 13 residues. The germline gives CDR1 MNHEY, CDR2 SVGAGI. The V and J ends lost 5 bases and 3 bases respectively, with 8 bases between them. The CDR3 region is CASSHTDKNIQYF. The CDR3 DNA sequence: TGTGCCAGCAGTCACACCGACAAAAACATTCAGTACTTC.

The chain combines TRBV5-1 with TRBJ2-2; 8 bases agree with TRBD2. With V trimmed by 7 bases and J by 5 bases, 10 bases remained unmatched. CDR1 and CDR2 (germline): SGHRS, YFSETQ. The CDR3 sequence is 15 residues long. In DNA, the CDR3 is TGCGCCAGCGGACGGATAGCGGGGACAACCGGGGAGCTGTTTTTT. It yields the protein CASGRIAGTTGELFF. The entire variable domain, with the rest obtained from reference TRBV5-1 and TRBJ2-2, is as follows: KAGVTQTPRYLIKTRGQQVTLSCSPISGHRSVSWYQQTPGQGLQFLFEYFSETQRNKGNFPGRFSGRQFSNSRSEMNVSTLELGDSALYLCASGRIAGTTGELFFGEGSRLTVL.

Only a few counts were recorded for this clone. The chain carries TRBV6-1 and TRBJ2-7; tentatively, D is TRBD2 (5 bases). Germline values: CDR1 MNHNS, CDR2 SASEGT. V lost 2 bases and J 3 bases, leaving 11 bases between the germline ends. The length of the CDR3 is 14 residues. CDR3 nucleotides: TGTGCCAGCAGTGAACGGGGTGGGTACTACGAGCAGTACTTC. This translates into CASSERGGYYEQYF.

The V gene is TRBV11-2, the J gene TRBJ2-5; D unclear. The ends were cut back, 3 bases at V and 5 bases at J, with 10 bases in the middle. The length of the CDR3 is 13 residues. Looked up from germline, CDR1 is SGHAT and CDR2 is FQNNGV. The CDR3 nucleotides are TGTGCCAGCAGCTTCTCCTACGAGGAGACCCAGTACTTC. Its protein product is CASSFSYEETQYF.

The chain links TRBV19 to TRBJ1-1, with D tentatively TRBD1 (5 bases). The CDR3 consists of 14 residues. Germline CDR1 reads LNHDA; CDR2 reads SQIVND (reference sequence). V was shortened by 6 bases and J by 5 bases, with 16 bases between the two germline ends. CDR3 nucleotide sequence: TGTGCCAGTAGAGACTCCAGGGCGAGGACTGAAGCTTTCTTT. Translated, it gives CASRDSRARTEAFF. The variable domain in full, completed from reference TRBV19 and TRBJ1-1, reads DGGITQSPKYLFRKEGQNVTLSCEQNLNHDAMYWYRQDPGQGLRLIYYSQIVNDFQKGDIAEGYSVSREKKESFPLTVTSAQKNPTAFYLCASRDSRARTEAFFGQGTRLTVV.